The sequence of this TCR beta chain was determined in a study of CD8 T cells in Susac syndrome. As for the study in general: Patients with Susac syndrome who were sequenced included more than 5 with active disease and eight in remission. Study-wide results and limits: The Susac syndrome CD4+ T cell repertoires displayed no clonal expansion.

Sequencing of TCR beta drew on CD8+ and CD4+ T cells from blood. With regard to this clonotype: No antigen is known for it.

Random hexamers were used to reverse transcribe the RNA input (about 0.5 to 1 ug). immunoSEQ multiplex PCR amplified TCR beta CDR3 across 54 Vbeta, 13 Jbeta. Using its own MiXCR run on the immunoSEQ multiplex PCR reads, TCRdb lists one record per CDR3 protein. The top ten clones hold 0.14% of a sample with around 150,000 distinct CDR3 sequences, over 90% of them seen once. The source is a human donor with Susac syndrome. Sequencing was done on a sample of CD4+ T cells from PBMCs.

For the CDR3, the DNA is TGTGCCTGGAGTGTTGGTGGGTCCAATCAGCCCCAGCATTTT. Residues: CAWSVGGSNQPQHF. The gene calls are TRBV30 and TRBJ1-5; D is unresolved. Trimming pared 0 bases from V and 3 bases from J, leaving 9 bases between. Germline V gene data show CDR1 as GTSNPN and CDR2 as SVGIG (reference sequence). The CDR3 is 14 residues long.